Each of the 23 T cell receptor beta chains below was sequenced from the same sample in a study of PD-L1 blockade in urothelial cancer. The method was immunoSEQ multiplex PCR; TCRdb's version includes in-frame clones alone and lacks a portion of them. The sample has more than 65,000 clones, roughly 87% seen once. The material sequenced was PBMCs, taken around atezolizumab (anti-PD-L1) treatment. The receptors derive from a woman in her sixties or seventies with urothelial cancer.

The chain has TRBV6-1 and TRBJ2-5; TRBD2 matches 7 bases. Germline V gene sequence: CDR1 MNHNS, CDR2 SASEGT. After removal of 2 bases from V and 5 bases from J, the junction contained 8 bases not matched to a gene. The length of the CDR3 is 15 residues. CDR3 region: CASSESRGVWETQYF. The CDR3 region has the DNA TGTGCCAGCAGTGAATCTCGGGGGGTTTGGGAGACCCAGTACTTC.

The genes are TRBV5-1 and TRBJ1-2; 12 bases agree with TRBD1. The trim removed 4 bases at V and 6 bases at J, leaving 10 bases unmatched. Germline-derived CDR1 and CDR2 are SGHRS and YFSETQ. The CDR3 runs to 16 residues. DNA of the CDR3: TGCGCCAGCAGCCCCAGGGGACAGGGGGCGGGCGATGGCTACACCTTC. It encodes CASSPRGQGAGDGYTF.

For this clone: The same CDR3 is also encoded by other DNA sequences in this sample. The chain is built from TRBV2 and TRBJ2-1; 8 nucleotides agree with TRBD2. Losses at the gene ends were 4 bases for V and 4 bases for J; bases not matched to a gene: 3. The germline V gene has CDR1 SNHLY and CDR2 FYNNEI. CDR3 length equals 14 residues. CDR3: CASSGTSGYNEQFF. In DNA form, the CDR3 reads TGTGCCAGCAGTGGCACTAGCGGATACAATGAGCAGTTCTTC.

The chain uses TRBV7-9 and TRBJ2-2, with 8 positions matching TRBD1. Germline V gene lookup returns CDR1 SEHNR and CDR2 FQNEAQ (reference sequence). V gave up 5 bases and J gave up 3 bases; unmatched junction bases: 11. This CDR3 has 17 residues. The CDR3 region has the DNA TGTGCCAGCAGCCCCCCTATACAGGGGGTAGACACCGGGGAGCTGTTTTTT. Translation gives CASSPPIQGVDTGELFF.

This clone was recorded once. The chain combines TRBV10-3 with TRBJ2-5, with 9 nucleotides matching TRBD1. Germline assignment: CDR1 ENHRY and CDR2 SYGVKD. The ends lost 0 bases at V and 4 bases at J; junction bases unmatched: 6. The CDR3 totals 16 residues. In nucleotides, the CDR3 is TGTGCCATCAGTGAGTCGGGACAGGGAGGGCGAGAGACCCAGTACTTC. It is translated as CAISESGQGGRETQYF.

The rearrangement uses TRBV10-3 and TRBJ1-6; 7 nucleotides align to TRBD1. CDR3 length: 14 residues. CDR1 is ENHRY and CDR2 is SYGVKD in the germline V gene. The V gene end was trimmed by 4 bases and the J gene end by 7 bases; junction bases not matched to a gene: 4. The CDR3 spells CAISGQGQNSPLHF. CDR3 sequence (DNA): TGTGCCATCAGTGGACAGGGCCAAAATTCACCCCTCCACTTT.

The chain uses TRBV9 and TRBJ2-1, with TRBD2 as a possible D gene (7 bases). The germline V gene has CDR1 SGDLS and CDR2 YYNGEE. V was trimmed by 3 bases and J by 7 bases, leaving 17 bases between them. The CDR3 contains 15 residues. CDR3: CASSEGGRSGNEQFF. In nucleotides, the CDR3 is TGTGCCAGCAGCGAGGGGGGACGTAGCGGGAATGAGCAGTTCTTC.

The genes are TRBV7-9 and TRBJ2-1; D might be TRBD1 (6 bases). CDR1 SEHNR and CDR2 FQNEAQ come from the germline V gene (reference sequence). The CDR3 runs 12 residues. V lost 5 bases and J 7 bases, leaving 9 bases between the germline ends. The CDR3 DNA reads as TGTGCCAGCAGCCATGGGACAAATGAGCAGTTCTTC. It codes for CASSHGTNEQFF.

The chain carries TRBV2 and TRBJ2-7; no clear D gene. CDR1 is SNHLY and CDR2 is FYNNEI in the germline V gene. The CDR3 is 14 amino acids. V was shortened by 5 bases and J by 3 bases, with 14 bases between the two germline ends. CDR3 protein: CASSPRHSLYEQYF. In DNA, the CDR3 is TGTGCCAGCAGTCCGCGACACAGTCTCTACGAGCAGTACTTC.

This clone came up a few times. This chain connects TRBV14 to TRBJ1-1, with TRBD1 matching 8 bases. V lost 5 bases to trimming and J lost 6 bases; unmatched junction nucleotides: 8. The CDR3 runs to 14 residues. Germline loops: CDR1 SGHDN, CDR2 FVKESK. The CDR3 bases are TGTGCCAGCAGCAGAGCGGGACAGGCTCCTGAAGCTTTCTTT. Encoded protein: CASSRAGQAPEAFF.

The CDR3 DNA sequence: TGTGCCTGGAGGTCCCCATCGGGGATACCCTCTGGGGCCAACGTCCTGACTTTC. Translated: CAWRSPSGIPSGANVLTF. The rearrangement uses TRBV30 and TRBJ2-6; possible D gene TRBD2, 5 bases. The germline CDR1 and CDR2 sequences are GTSNPN and SVGIG (reference sequence). The CDR3 spans 18 residues. V lost 3 bases to trimming and J lost 0 bases, with 18 bases between them.

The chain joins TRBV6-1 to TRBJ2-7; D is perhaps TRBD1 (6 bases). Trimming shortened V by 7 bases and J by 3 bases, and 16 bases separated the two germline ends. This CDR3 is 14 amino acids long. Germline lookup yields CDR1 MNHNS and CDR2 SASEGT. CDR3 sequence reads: CASNPQGLGYEQYF. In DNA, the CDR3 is TGTGCCAGCAACCCTCAGGGGCTTGGCTACGAGCAGTACTTC.

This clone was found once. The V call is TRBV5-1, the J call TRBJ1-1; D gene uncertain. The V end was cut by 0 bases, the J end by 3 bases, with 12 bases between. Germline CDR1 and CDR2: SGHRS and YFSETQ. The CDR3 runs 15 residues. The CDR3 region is CASSLEEGGYTEAFF. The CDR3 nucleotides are TGCGCCAGCAGCTTGGAAGAGGGCGGGTACACTGAAGCTTTCTTT.

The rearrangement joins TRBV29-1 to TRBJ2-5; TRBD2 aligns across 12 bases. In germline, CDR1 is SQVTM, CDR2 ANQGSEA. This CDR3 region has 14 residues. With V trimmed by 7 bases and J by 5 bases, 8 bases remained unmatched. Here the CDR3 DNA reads TGCAGCGCGTTGACTAGCGGGAGACCTGAGACCCAGTACTTC. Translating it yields CSALTSGRPETQYF.

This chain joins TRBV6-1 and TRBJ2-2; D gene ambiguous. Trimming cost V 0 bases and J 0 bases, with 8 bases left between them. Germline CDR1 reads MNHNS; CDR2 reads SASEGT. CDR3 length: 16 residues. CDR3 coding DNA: TGTGCCAGCAGTGAAGCGGGCCGAGCGAACACCGGGGAGCTGTTTTTT. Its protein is CASSEAGRANTGELFF.

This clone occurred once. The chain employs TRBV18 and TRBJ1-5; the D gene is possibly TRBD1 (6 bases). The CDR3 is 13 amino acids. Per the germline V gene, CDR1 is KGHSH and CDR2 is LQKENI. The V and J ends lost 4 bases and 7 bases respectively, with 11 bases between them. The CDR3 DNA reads TGTGCCAGCTCACTGGACAGCCTACAGCCCCAGCATTTT. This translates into CASSLDSLQPQHF.

CDR3 region: CASSPHSGGVGDTQYF. The CDR3 DNA is TGTGCCAGCAGCCCTCATAGCGGGGGGGTTGGGGATACGCAGTATTTT. J is TRBJ2-3 and V is TRBV7-2; 11 nucleotides agree with TRBD2. The germline V gene encodes CDR1 SGHTA and CDR2 FQGNSA. The length of the CDR3 is 16 residues. Trimming removed 5 bases from V and 6 bases from J; junction bases left unmatched: 10.

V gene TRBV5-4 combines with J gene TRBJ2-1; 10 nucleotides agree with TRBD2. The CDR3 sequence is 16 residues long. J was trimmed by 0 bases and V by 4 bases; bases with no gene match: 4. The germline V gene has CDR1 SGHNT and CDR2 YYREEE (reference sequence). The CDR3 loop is CASSPSGGSSYNEQFF. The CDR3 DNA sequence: TGTGCCAGCAGCCCTAGCGGGGGAAGCTCCTACAATGAGCAGTTCTTC.

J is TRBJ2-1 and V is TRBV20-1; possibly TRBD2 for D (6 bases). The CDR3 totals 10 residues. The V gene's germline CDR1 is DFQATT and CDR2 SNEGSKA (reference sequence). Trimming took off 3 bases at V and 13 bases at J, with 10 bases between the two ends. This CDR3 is CSASAGYQFF. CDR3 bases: TGCAGTGCTAGTGCGGGGTATCAGTTCTTC.

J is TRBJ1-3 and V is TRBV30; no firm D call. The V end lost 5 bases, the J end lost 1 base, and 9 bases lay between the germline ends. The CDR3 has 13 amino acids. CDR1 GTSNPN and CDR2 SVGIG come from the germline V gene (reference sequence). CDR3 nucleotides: TGTGCCTGGGGGCGATCATCTGGAAACACCATATATTTT. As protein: CAWGRSSGNTIYF. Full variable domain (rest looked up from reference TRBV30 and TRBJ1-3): SQTIHQWPATLVQPVGSPLSLECTVEGTSNPNLYWYRQAAGRGLQLLFYSVGIGQISSEVPQNLSASRPQDRQFILSSKKLLLSDSGFYLCAWGRSSGNTIYFGEGSWLTVV.

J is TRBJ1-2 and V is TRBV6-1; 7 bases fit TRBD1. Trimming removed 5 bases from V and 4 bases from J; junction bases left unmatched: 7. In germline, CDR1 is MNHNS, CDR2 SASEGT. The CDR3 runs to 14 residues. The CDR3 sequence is CASSLSGTVYGYTF. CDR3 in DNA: TGTGCCAGCAGTCTTTCCGGGACAGTCTATGGCTACACCTTC.

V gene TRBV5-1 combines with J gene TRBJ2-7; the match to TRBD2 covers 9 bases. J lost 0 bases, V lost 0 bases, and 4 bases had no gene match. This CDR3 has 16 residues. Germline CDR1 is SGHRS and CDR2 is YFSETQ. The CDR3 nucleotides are TGCGCCAGCAGCTTGGGTCTAGCGGGAAGCTCCTACGAGCAGTACTTC. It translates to CASSLGLAGSSYEQYF.

The CDR3 is CASITSGDLKAFF. CDR3 DNA: TGTGCCAGCATAACCTCAGGGGATCTGAAGGCTTTCTTT. The chain recombines TRBV6-1 with TRBJ1-1, with a tentative D call TRBD1 (6 bases). CDR1 MNHNS and CDR2 SASEGT come from the germline V gene. V was cut by 7 bases and J by 11 bases, with 20 bases left in between. The CDR3 extends over 13 amino acids.